These 10 T cell receptor beta chains came from one sample sequenced in a study of T cell responses to AZD1222 COVID-19 vaccine. The protocol was immunoSEQ multiplex PCR, while the TCRdb copy is restricted to in-frame clones and leaves out a portion. The table records 35,000 or so clones, about 89% of them present only once. The sample in question was peripheral blood, obtained on day 0 of AZD1222 vaccination. The receptors were sampled from an adult in good health.

This chain joins TRBV7-2 and TRBJ2-1, with 11 bases fitting TRBD2. CDR3 length: 15 residues. V shed 1 base, J shed 14 bases, and the junction held 10 bases outside the gene matches. CDR1 and CDR2 from the germline V gene are SGHTA and FQGNSA. CDR3 loop: CASSLGTSGPEGKFF. The CDR3 DNA follows: TGTGCCAGCAGCTTAGGGACTAGCGGGCCCGAGGGTAAGTTCTTC.

V and J are TRBV5-4 and TRBJ2-2; tentatively, D is TRBD2 (5 bases). V was clipped by 7 bases and J by 1 base, with 11 bases between them. CDR3 length: 14 residues. Germline CDR1 reads SGHNT; CDR2 reads YYREEE (reference sequence). The CDR3 here is CASQVEGNTGELFF. CDR3 nucleotide sequence: TGTGCCAGCCAAGTAGAGGGGAACACCGGGGAGCTGTTTTTT.

The V and J genes are TRBV3-1 (or the pseudogene TRBV3-2) and TRBJ2-2, with D tentatively TRBD1 or TRBD2 (7 bases each). V was shortened by 2 bases and J by 4 bases, with 11 bases between the two germline ends. The CDR3 loop spans 15 amino acids. CDR1 is LGHDT and CDR2 is YNNKEL in the germline V gene (reference sequence). CDR3 in amino acids: CASSQREGATGELFF. CDR3 in DNA: TGTGCCAGCAGCCAAAGGGAGGGGGCCACCGGGGAGCTGTTTTTT.

Only one count was recorded for this clone. V is TRBV29-1 and J is TRBJ2-7; tentative D call: TRBD1 (6 bases). The germline V and J ends were trimmed by 0 bases and 0 bases, with 15 bases remaining between them. The CDR3 is 16 amino acids. Germline assignment: CDR1 SQVTM and CDR2 ANQGSEA. CDR3: CSVEDPLRGPSYEQYF. DNA for the CDR3: TGCAGCGTTGAAGATCCCCTCAGGGGCCCCTCCTACGAGCAGTACTTC.

V and J are TRBV29-1 and TRBJ2-1; TRBD1 matches at 8 bases. CDR1 is SQVTM, CDR2 ANQGSEA, per germline. The CDR3 spans 16 residues. Losses at the gene ends were 2 bases for V and 7 bases for J; bases not matched to a gene: 13. The CDR3 spells CSVEFVPLTGGNEQFF. CDR3 nucleotides: TGCAGCGTTGAATTTGTCCCCCTCACAGGGGGGAATGAGCAGTTCTTC.

The gene calls are TRBV28 and TRBJ2-5, with D possibly being TRBD2 (5 bases). The CDR3 is made up of 10 amino acids. Looked up from germline, CDR1 is MDHEN and CDR2 is SYDVKM. Trimming took 3 bases from V and 11 from J, leaving 7 bases between them. The CDR3 nucleotides read TGTGCCAGCAGTTTTGAGCGGCAGTACTTC. Encoded protein: CASSFERQYF.

This clone was recorded once. The V call is TRBV7-6, the J call TRBJ1-1, with D perhaps matching TRBD1 (5 bases). V was clipped by 1 base and J by 4 bases, with 10 bases between them. The CDR3 loop spans 14 amino acids. Germline V gene sequence: CDR1 SGHVS, CDR2 FNYEAQ. The CDR3 protein is CASSLGGVSTEAFF. CDR3 sequence (DNA): TGTGCCAGCAGCTTAGGGGGGGTGAGCACTGAAGCTTTCTTT.

This chain links TRBV5-5 with TRBJ1-4; D call uncertain. V gave up 0 bases and J gave up 11 bases, with 14 bases separating them. The germline V gene encodes CDR1 SGHKS and CDR2 YYEKEE (reference sequence). The CDR3 covers 14 residues. CDR3 residues: CASSLGEFGLKLFF. DNA of the CDR3: TGTGCCAGCAGCTTGGGGGAGTTTGGACTTAAACTGTTTTTT.

The chain links TRBV5-1 to TRBJ1-1; perhaps TRBD1 as D (6 bases). The germline V gene has CDR1 SGHRS and CDR2 YFSETQ. CDR3 size: 13 residues. The V end lost 4 bases, the J end lost 2 bases, and 9 bases lay between the germline ends. The CDR3 here is CASSTGTNTEAFF. The CDR3 DNA is TGCGCCAGCAGCACAGGGACAAACACTGAAGCTTTCTTT. Using reference TRBV5-1 and TRBJ1-1 for the parts outside the CDR3, the full variable domain is KAGVTQTPRYLIKTRGQQVTLSCSPISGHRSVSWYQQTPGQGLQFLFEYFSETQRNKGNFPGRFSGRQFSNSRSEMNVSTLELGDSALYLCASSTGTNTEAFFGQGTRLTVV.

The chain uses TRBV7-2 and TRBJ2-3, with D possibly being TRBD2 (6 bases). Germline lookup yields CDR1 SGHTA and CDR2 FQGNSA. CDR3 length: 15 residues. Trimming took off 5 bases at V and 4 bases at J, with 16 bases between the two ends. CDR3 region: CASSPTGSMADTQYF. The DNA of the CDR3 is TGTGCCAGCAGCCCCACCGGGAGTATGGCAGATACGCAGTATTTT.